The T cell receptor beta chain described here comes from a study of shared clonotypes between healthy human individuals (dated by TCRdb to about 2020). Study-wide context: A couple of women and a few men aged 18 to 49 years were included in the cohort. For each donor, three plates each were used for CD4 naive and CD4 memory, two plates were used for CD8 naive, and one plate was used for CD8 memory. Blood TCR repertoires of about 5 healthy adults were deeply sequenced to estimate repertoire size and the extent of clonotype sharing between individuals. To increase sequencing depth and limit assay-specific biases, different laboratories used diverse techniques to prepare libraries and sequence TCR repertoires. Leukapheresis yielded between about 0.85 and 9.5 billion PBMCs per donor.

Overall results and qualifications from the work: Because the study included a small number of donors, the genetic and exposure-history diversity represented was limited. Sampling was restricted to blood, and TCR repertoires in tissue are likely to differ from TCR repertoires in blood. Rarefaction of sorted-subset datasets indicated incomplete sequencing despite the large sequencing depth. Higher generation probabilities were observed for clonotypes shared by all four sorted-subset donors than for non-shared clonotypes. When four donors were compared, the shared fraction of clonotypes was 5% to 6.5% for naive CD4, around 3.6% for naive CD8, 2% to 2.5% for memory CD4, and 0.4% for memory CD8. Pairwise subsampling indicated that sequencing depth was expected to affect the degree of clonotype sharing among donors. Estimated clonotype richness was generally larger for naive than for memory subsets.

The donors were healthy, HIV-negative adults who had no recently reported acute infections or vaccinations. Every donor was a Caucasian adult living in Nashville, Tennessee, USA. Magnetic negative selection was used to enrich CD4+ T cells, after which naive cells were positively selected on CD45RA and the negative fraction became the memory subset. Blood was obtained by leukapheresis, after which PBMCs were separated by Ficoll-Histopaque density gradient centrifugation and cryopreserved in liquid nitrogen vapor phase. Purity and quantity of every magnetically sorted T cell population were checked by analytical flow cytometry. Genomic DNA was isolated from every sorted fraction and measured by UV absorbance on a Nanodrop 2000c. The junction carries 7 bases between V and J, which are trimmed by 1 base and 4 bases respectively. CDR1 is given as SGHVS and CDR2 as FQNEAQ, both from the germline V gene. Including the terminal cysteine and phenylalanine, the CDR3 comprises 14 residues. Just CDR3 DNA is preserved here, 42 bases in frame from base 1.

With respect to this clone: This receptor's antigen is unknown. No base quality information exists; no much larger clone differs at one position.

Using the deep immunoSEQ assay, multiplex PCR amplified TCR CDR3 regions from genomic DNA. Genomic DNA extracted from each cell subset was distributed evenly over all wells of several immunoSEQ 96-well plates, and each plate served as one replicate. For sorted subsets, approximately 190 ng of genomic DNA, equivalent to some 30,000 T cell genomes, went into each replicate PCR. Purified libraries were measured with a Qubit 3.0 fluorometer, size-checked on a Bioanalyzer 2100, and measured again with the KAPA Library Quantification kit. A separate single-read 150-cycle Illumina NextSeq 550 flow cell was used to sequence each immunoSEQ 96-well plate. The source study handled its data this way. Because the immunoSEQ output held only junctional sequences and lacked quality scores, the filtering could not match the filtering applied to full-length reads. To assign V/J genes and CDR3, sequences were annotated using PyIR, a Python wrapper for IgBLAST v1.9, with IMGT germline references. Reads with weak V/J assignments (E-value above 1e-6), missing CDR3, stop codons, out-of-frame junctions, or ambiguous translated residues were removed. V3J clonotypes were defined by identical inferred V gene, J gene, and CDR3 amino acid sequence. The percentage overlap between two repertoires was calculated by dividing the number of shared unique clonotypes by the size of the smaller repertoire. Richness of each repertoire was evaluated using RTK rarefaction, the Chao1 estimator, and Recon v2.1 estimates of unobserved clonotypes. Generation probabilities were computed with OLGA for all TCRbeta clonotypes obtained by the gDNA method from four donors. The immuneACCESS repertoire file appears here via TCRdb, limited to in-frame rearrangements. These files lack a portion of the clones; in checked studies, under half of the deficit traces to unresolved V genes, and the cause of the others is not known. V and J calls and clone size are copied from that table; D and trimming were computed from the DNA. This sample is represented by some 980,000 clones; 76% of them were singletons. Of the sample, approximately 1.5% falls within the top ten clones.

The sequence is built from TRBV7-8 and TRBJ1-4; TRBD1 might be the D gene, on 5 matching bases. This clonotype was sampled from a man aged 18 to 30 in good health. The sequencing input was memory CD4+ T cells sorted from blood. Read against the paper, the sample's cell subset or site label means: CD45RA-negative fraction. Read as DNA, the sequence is TGTGCCAGCAGCTTAGGACAGAATAATGAAAAACTGTTTTTT. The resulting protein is CASSLGQNNEKLFF.